This T cell receptor beta chain was captured by sequencing in a study of shared clonotypes between healthy human individuals. Study results and limitations: Larger richness was generally estimated for naive than memory subsets.

In regard to this clone: Its target is not known.

The CDR3 is made up of 13 amino acids. With 4 bases removed from V and 4 bases from J, the gap between germline ends came to 10 bases. Germline CDR1 reads SGHTA; CDR2 reads FQGNSA. In the naive CD8 group, cells lacked CD45RO and were positively selected for CCR7, so terminally differentiated effector memory CD45RA+ cells were left out. Recent vaccinations or acute infections were absent in the healthy HIV-negative adult donors. Measured with immunoSEQ multiplex PCR; TCRdb has only the in-frame clones, and not every one. The data show some 2,100,000 clones, with roughly 91% seen just once and roughly 1.7% held by the top ten.

The chain couples TRBV7-2 to TRBJ1-2; D ambiguous. The sequence was obtained from a man aged 18 to 29 in good health. Some clones in this sample may be carry-over from other donors' samples. Sample: naive CD8+ T cells from PBMCs. In nucleotides, the CDR3 is TGTGCCAGCAGCTCGATCAAGGGCTATGGCTACACCTTC. It codes for CASSSIKGYGYTF.